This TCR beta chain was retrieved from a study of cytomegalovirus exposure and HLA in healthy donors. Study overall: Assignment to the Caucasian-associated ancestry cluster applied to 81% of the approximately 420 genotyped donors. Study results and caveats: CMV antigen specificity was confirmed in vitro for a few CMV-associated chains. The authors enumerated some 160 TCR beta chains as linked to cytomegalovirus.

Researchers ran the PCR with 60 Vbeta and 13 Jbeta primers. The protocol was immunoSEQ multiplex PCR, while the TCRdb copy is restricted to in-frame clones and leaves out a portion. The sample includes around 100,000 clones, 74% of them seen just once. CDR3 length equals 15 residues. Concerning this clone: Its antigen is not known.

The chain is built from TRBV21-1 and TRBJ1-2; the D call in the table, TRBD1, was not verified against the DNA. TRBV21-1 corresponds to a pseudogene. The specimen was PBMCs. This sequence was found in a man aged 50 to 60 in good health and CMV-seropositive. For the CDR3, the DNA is TGTGCCAGCAGCCCTCGGGACAGGGGTGCCAATGGCTACACCTTC. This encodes CASSPRDRGANGYTF.